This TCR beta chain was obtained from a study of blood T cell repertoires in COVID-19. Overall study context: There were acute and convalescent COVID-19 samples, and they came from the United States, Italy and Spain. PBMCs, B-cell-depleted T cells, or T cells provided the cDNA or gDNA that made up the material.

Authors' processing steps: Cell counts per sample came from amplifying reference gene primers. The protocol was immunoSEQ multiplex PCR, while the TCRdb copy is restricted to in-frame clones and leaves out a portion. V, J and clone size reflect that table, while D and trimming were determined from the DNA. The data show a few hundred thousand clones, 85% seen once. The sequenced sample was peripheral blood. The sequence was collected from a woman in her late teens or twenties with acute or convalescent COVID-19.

DNA of the CDR3: TGTGCCAGCAGTTTATCAGGGGGGGGCCGCACTGAAGCTTTCTTT. Amino acid sequence: CASSLSGGGRTEAFF. The V gene is TRBV27, the J gene TRBJ1-1, with D possibly TRBD1 on 6 matching bases. Trimming took 0 bases from V and 4 from J, leaving 12 bases between them. Germline V lookup: CDR1 MNHEY, CDR2 SMNVEV (reference sequence). This CDR3 has 15 residues.